This T cell receptor beta chain originates from a study of CD4+ T cells in melanoma. Study-level results: A reported correlation linked neoantigen-specific CD4+ T cells to CD8+, macrophage and B cell function. Neoantigen-specific CD4+ T cells in melanoma reportedly had diverse differentiation states.

Germline CDR1 is SGHDN and CDR2 is FVKESK. The germline V and J ends were trimmed by 4 bases and 5 bases, with 14 bases remaining between them. This CDR3 is built from 15 residues. About this clone itself: What it binds is not known.

Clones were sequenced by immunoSEQ multiplex PCR, and TCRdb holds only the in-frame ones, with some missing. Of some 10,000 clones listed, roughly two thirds are singletons. The source of this sequence is a human donor with melanoma. Sequences were obtained from cells from a culture (not recorded whether cultured in vitro). The chain carries TRBV14 and TRBJ1-4; weak D call: TRBD1 (5 bases). The CDR3 spells CASSRDSRRNEKLFF. The CDR3 bases are TGTGCCAGCAGCCGAGACAGCCGCAGGAATGAAAAACTGTTTTTT.